The clone carrying this T cell receptor beta chain is classed as large. Its antigen is unknown. The sample is drawn from a study of STAT3 mutations in large granular lymphocyte leukemia. The CDR3 has 15 amino acids. Deletions cut 0 bases from V and 4 bases from J, with 12 bases between. Germline CDR1 is LNHDA and CDR2 is SQIVND (reference sequence). Study-wide points: In T-cell large granular lymphocyte leukemia, about half of patients showed multiple immunodominant subclonotypes.

Repertoires were generated with immunoSEQ multiplex PCR, while TCRdb's copy carries only in-frame clones and drops some. Among about 1,900 clones listed, around 53% were seen once. V and J are TRBV19 and TRBJ2-5; tentative D call: TRBD2 (6 bases). Sequencing input: peripheral blood mononuclear cells. The receptor was derived from a man in his 60s with T-cell large granular lymphocyte leukemia. Some clones in this sample may be carry-over from other donors' samples. For the CDR3, the DNA is TGTGCCAGTAGTATAGATCGGGGGAGGCGAGAGACCCAGTACTTC. Translating gives CASSIDRGRRETQYF.